This T cell receptor (beta chain) was observed in a study of T cells in Graves' hyperthyroidism and ophthalmopathy. It was RNA transcripts that yielded the amplified TCR beta CDR3 regions. Primed by the HTBI set, a first-round RT-PCR was run on the TCR CDR3. In TCRdb, the multiplex PCR reads were re-called with MiXCR into one record per CDR3 protein. This table holds a few hundred thousand distinct CDR3 sequences, about 18% found once. This clonotype was counted only a few times. This CDR3 region has 15 residues. V was clipped by 2 bases and J by 1 base, with 8 bases between them. The germline V gene encodes CDR1 ENHRY and CDR2 SYGVKD.

Sequencing input: blood. The sequence was collected from a woman in her sixties with Graves' ophthalmopathy. V usage is TRBV10-3 and J usage is TRBJ1-4, with no clear D. DNA of the CDR3: TGTGCCATCAGTGAGCGGGGAGAAACTAATGAAAAACTGTTTTTT. It yields the protein CAISERGETNEKLFF.